This TCR beta chain appears in the sequencing data of a study of T cells after yellow fever vaccination. This clonotype was counted ten times or more. The CDR3 is made up of 12 amino acids. Germline values: CDR1 MNHEY, CDR2 SVGEGT. V was shortened by 2 bases and J by 2 bases, with 3 bases between the two germline ends. As TCR cDNA was made by 5'RACE template switching, a universal primer site and UMIs were added. TCRdb called the 5' RACE reads again in MiXCR, with one record for every CDR3 protein. The sample has about 85,000 distinct CDR3 sequences, less than 15% seen once. This receptor was obtained from a man in his late teens or twenties who received the YFV17D yellow fever vaccine. Source: CD8+ T cells not binding an NS4B(214-222) dextramer, sorted from PBMCs, taken less than 25 days after the first yellow fever vaccination. The chain recombines TRBV6-2 or TRBV6-3 with TRBJ1-1, with unresolved D. The DNA for the CDR3 is TGTGCCAGCAGTTACAGAAACACTGAAGCTTTCTTT. It encodes CASSYRNTEAFF.